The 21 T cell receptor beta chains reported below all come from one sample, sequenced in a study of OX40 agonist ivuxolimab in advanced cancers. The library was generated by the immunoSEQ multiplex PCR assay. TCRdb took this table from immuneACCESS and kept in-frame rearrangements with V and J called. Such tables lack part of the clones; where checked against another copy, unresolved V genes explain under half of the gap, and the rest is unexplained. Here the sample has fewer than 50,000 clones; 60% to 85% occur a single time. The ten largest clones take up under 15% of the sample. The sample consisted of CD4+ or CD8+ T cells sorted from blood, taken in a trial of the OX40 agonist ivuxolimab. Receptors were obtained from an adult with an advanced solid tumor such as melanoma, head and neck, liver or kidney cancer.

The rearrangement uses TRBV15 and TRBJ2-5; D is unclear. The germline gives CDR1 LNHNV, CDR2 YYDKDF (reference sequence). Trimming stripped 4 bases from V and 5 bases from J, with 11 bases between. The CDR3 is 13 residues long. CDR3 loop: CATSMQHGETQYF. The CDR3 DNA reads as TGTGCCACCAGCATGCAGCACGGGGAGACCCAGTACTTC.

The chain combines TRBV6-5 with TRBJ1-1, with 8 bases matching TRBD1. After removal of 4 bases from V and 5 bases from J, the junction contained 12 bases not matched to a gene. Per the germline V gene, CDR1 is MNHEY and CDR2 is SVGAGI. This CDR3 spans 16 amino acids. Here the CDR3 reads CASSSRQGKMRTEAFF. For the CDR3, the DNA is TGTGCCAGCAGTTCCCGACAGGGGAAAATGAGAACTGAAGCTTTCTTT.

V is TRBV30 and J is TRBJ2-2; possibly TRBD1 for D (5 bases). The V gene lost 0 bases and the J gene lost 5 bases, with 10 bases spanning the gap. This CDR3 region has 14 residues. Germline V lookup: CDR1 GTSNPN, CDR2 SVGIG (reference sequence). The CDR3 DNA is TGTGCCTGGAGTGTACAGGTGGGAACCGGGGAGCTGTTTTTT. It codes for CAWSVQVGTGELFF.

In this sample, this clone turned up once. CDR3 coding DNA: TGTGCCAGTAGTATAGCGGGATGGGGCACAGATACGCAGTATTTT. It translates to CASSIAGWGTDTQYF. The genes are TRBV19 and TRBJ2-3; weak D call: TRBD2 (5 bases). The CDR3 consists of 15 residues. Trimming removed 1 base at V and 1 base at J, with 9 bases between. Germline CDR1 and CDR2: LNHDA and SQIVND (reference sequence). Using reference TRBV19 and TRBJ2-3 for the parts outside the CDR3, the full variable domain is DGGITQSPKYLFRKEGQNVTLSCEQNLNHDAMYWYRQDPGQGLRLIYYSQIVNDFQKGDIAEGYSVSREKKESFPLTVTSAQKNPTAFYLCASSIAGWGTDTQYFGPGTRLTVL.

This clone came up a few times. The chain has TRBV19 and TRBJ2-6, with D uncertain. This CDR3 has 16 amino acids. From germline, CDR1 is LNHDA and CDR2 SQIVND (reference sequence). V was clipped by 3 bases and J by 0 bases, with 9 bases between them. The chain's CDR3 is CASSISQTSGANVLTF. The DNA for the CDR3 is TGTGCCAGTAGTATTTCACAGACCTCTGGGGCCAACGTCCTGACTTTC. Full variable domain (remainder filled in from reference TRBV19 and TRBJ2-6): DGGITQSPKYLFRKEGQNVTLSCEQNLNHDAMYWYRQDPGQGLRLIYYSQIVNDFQKGDIAEGYSVSREKKESFPLTVTSAQKNPTAFYLCASSISQTSGANVLTFGAGSRLTVL.

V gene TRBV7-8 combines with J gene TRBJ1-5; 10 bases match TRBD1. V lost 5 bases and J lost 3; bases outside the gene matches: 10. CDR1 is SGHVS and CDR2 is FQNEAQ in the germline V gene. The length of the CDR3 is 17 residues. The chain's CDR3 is CASSLPDRGTNNQPQHF. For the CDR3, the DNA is TGTGCCAGCAGCCTACCGGACAGGGGGACAAACAATCAGCCCCAGCATTTT.

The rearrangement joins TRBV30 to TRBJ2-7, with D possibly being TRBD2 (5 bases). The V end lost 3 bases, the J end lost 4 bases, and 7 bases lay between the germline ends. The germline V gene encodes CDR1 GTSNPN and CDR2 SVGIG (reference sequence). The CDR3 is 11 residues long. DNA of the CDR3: TGTGCCTGGAGACGAGGGTACGAGCAGTACTTC. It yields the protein CAWRRGYEQYF.

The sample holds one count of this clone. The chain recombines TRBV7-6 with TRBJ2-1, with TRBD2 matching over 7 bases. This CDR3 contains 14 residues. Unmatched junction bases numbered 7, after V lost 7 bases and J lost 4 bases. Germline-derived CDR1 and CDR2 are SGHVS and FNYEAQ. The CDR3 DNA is TGTGCCAGCAACCCCGGGAGGCAATACAATGAGCAGTTCTTC. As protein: CASNPGRQYNEQFF.

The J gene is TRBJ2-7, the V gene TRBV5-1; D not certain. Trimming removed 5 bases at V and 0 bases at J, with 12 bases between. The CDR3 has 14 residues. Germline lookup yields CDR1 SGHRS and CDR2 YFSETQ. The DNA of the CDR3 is TGCGCCAGCAGTCGAGGTCCGGACTCCTACGAGCAGTACTTC. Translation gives CASSRGPDSYEQYF.

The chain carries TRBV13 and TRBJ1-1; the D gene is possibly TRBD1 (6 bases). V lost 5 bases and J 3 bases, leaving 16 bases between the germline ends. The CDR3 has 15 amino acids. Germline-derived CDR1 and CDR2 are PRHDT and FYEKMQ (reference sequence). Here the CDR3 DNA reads TGTGCCAGCAGCCCCCTCCAAGGGGGGGACACTGAAGCTTTCTTT. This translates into CASSPLQGGDTEAFF.

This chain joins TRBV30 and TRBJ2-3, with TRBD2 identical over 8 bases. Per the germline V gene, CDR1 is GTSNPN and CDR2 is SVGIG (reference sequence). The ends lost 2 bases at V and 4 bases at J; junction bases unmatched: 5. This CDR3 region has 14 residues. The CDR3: CAWSLRGGADTQYF. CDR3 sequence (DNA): TGTGCCTGGAGTCTACGGGGGGGGGCAGATACGCAGTATTTT.

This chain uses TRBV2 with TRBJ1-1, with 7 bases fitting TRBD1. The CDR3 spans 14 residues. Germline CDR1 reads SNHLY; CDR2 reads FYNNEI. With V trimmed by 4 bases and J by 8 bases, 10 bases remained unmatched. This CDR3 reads CASSALEGAVEAFF. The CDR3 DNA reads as TGTGCCAGCAGTGCCCTGGAGGGGGCAGTGGAAGCTTTCTTT.

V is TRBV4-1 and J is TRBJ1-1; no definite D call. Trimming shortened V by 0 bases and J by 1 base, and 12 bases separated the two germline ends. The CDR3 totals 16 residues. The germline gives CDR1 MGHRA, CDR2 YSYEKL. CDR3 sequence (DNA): TGCGCCAGCAGCCAAGATTCGTGGACCTCGAACACTGAAGCTTTCTTT. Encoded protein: CASSQDSWTSNTEAFF.

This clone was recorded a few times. CDR3 residues: CASSLARGGNRHEQYF. In DNA form, the CDR3 reads TGTGCCAGCAGCTTAGCGCGAGGGGGGAACCGTCACGAGCAGTACTTC. The V call is TRBV7-9, the J call TRBJ2-7, with D perhaps matching TRBD1 or TRBD2 (6 bases each). The V and J ends lost 0 bases and 5 bases respectively, with 17 bases between them. CDR1 and CDR2 from the germline V gene are SEHNR and FQNEAQ (reference sequence). The CDR3 is made up of 16 amino acids.

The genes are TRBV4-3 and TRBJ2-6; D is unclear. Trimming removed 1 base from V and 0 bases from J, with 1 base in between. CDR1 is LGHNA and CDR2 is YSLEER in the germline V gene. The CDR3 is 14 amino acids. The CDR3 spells CASSQVSGANVLTF. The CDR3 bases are TGCGCCAGCAGCCAAGTCTCTGGGGCCAACGTCCTGACTTTC.

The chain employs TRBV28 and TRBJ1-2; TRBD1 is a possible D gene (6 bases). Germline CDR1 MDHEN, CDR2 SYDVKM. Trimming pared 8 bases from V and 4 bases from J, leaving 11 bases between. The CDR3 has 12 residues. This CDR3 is CASQDRSYGYTF. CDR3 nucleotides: TGTGCCAGCCAAGACAGGAGCTATGGCTACACCTTC.

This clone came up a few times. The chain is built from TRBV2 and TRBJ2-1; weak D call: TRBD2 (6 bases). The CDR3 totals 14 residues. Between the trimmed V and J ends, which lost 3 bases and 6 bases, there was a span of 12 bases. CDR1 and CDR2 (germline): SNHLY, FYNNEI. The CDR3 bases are TGTGCCAGCAGTGACGGGAGAGGGACCAATGAGCAGTTCTTC. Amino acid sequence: CASSDGRGTNEQFF.

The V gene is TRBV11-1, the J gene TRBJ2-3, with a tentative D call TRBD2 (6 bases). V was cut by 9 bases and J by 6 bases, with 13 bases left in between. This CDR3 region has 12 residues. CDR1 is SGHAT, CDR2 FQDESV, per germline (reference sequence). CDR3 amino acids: CASGIAGDTQYF. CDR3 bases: TGTGCCAGTGGAATTGCGGGGGATACGCAGTATTTT.

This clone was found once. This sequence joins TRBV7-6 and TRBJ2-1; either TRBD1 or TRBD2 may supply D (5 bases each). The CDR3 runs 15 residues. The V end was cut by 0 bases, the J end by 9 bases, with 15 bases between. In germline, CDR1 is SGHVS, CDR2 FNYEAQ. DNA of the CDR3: TGTGCCAGCAGCTTAGCCGGGACCAAAGGGAGTGAGCAGTTCTTC. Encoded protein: CASSLAGTKGSEQFF.

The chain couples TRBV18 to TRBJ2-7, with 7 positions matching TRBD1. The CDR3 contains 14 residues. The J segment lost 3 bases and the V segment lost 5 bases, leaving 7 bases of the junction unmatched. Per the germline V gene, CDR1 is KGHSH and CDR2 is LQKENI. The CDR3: CASSDRQGHYEQYF. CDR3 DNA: TGTGCCAGCTCAGATCGACAGGGTCACTACGAGCAGTACTTC.

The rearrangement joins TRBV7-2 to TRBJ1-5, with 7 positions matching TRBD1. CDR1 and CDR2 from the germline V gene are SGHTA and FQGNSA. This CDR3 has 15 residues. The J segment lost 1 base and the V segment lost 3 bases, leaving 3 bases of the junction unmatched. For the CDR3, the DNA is TGTGCCAGCAGCTTTACAGGGGTAAGCAATCAGCCCCAGCATTTT. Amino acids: CASSFTGVSNQPQHF.